This T cell receptor beta chain was identified during a study of T cell clonotyping in hematopoietic cell transplantation. Looking at the study overall: Recipient samples before transplant were obtained post-cytoreduction. General study points: Cells were unsorted, so CD4 and CD8 contributions were not separated.

This CDR3 has 12 residues. V lost 1 base to trimming and J lost 0 bases, with 3 bases between them. Germline V gives CDR1 GTSNPN, CDR2 SVGIG (reference sequence). This table comes from immunoSEQ multiplex PCR, and its TCRdb copy is limited to in-frame clones, with some not included. This sample yields around 5,000 clones, of which about 34% are seen a single time; roughly a sixth belongs to the top ten. A word on this clone: The antigen remains unidentified.

The time point: recipient sample about 28 days before transplant, after cytoreduction. The chain is built from TRBV30 and TRBJ1-1; no firm D call. The sample in question was peripheral blood mononuclear cells, obtained before stem cell transplant. This clonotype was obtained from a man in his forties or fifties with myelofibrosis. Some clones in this sample may be carry-over from other donors' samples. The CDR3 bases are TGTGCCTGGAGTGGGGTGAACACTGAAGCTTTCTTT. This encodes CAWSGVNTEAFF.